This T cell receptor beta chain was sequenced during a study of T cell repertoires in cytomegalovirus infection. Study-level information: Public TCR beta signatures marked donors with CMV infection and the matching HLA.

Overall study results and limits: There were HLA-C-restricted CMV-specific TCR beta clonotypes dominating the ex vivo response.

Between the trimmed V and J ends, which lost 10 bases and 7 bases, there was a span of 7 bases. The germline CDR1 and CDR2 sequences are MNHNY and SVGAGI (reference sequence). The CDR3 runs 9 residues. TCRdb re-analysed the reads in MiXCR, keeping a single row per CDR3 protein. This sample has approximately 1,000,000 distinct CDR3 sequences, with roughly 30% found just once. Points on this clonotype: Its antigen is as yet unknown.

Sequenced material: cultured CD8+ T cells from PBMCs, taken from culture after CMV antigen stimulation. The chain combines TRBV6-6 with TRBJ1-2; D not certain. This TCR derives from a human donor in good health (CMV status not recorded). Some clones in this sample may be carry-over from other donors' samples. CDR3: CAILAGYTF. CDR3 coding DNA: TGTGCCATCCTCGCTGGCTACACCTTC.